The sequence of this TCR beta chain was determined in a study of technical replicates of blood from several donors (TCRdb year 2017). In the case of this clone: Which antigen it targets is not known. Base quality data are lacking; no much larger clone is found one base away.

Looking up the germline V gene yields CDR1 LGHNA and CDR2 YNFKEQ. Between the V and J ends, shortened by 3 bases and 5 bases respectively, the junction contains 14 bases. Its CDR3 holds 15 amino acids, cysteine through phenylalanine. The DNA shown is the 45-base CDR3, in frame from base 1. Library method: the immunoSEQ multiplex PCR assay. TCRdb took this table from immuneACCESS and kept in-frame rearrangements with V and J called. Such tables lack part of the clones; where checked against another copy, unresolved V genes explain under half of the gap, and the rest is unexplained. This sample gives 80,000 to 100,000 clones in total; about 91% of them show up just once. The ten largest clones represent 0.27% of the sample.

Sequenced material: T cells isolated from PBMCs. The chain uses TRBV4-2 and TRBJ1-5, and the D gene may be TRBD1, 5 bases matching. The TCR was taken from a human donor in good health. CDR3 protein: CASSQFGGGDQPQHF. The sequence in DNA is TGTGCCAGCAGCCAGTTCGGGGGAGGGGATCAGCCCCAGCATTTT.